This T cell receptor (beta chain) was retrieved from a study of cytomegalovirus exposure and HLA in healthy donors. The CDR3 consists of 13 residues. Germline CDR1 SQVTM, CDR2 ANQGSEA. The junction had 5 bases not matched to a gene; V was cut back by 8 bases and J by 7 bases. Overall study results and limits: Productive rates of about 90% or about 30% were seen for most TCR beta V segments in an earlier analysis. Both high specificity and high sensitivity reportedly marked the classifier's diagnosis of cytomegalovirus status.

Regarding donors, all were healthy bone marrow donors. Whereas donors were nominally healthy upon sampling, unrecorded immune exposures were probable. Of note for this clone: Its antigen is as yet unknown.

In the PCR, 60 Vbeta and 13 Jbeta primers were used. Libraries were prepared by immunoSEQ multiplex PCR; TCRdb keeps only in-frame clonotypes and omits some of them. This table has about 170,000 clones, around four fifths appearing once. The sequence came from a female donor in good health and CMV-seronegative. This sequence joins TRBV29-1 and TRBJ2-1; 13 nucleotides agree with TRBD2. The sequencing input was PBMCs. The CDR3 is CSLETSGRNEQFF. The CDR3 DNA is TGCAGCCTCGAGACTAGCGGGAGGAATGAGCAGTTCTTC.